This TCR beta chain was recorded in a study of OX40 agonist ivuxolimab in advanced cancers. The data were produced by immunoSEQ multiplex PCR, yet TCRdb's version contains in-frame clones alone and is incomplete. The sample yields around 80,000 clones, approximately 88% seen once. Sequenced material: CD4+ or CD8+ T cells sorted from blood, taken in a trial of the OX40 agonist ivuxolimab. This TCR came from an adult with an advanced solid tumor such as melanoma, head and neck, liver or kidney cancer.

CDR3: CASSGGRDYEQYV. Written as DNA, the CDR3 is TGTGCCAGCAGTGGGGGCAGAGACTACGAGCAGTACGTC. The V call is TRBV2, the J call TRBJ2-7, with D possibly TRBD1 on 5 matching bases. The V end lost 4 bases, the J end lost 3 bases, and 10 bases lay between the germline ends. The germline CDR1 and CDR2 sequences are SNHLY and FYNNEI. This CDR3 comprises 13 residues.